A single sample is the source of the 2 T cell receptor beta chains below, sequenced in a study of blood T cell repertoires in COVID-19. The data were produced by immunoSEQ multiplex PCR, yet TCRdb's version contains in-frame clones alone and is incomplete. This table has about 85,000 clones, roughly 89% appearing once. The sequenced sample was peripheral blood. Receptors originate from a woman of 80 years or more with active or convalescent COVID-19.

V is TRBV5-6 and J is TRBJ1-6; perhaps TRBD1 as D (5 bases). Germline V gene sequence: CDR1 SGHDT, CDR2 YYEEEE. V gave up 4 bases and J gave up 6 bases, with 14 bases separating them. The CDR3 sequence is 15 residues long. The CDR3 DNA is TGTGCCAGCAGCCGGGGGACTTTCTTTAATTCACCCCTCCACTTT. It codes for CASSRGTFFNSPLHF.

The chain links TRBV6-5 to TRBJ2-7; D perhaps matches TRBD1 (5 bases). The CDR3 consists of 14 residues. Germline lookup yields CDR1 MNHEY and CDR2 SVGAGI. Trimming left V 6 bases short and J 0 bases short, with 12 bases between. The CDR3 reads CASSRARDSYEQYF. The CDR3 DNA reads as TGTGCCAGCAGCCGGGCCAGGGACTCCTACGAGCAGTACTTC.